What follows describes a single TCR beta chain. Its antigen is undetermined. In preparing the TRB cDNA libraries, 5' RACE with UMI labels was used. TCRdb re-called the 5' RACE reads and catalogs CDR3 proteins one per entry, DNA excluded. The sample's table shows 100,000 to 150,000 distinct CDR3 sequences. From germline, CDR1 is MNHEY and CDR2 SMNVEV (reference sequence). This CDR3 has 13 residues. This specimen comes from a study of CXCR3-negative and CXCR3-positive naive CD8 T cells. Turning to the study itself: The libraries together contributed 140 million or so TRB reads, each supplying about 1.5 +/- 0.3 million. General study results and limits: When CXCR3-positive naive cells were set against CXCR3-negative naive cells, the former had more hydrophobic TRB CDR3s. Naive cells, whether CXCR3-negative or CXCR3-positive, had similar TRBV-TRBJ usage, while memory cells differed.

CD45RO-CCR7+CD27+CD95- marked naive CD8+ T cells. The clonotype comes from a human donor in good health. Some clones in this sample may be carry-over from other donors' samples. The sample taken for sequencing was naive CXCR3+ CD8+ T cells from blood. Noted subset: CD45RO-CCR7+CD27+CD95- naive CD8+ T cells expressing CXCR3 (TNR3+). The chain joins TRBV27 to TRBJ2-1; TCRdb selects TRBD1, and the lack of DNA leaves this call unchecked. This CDR3 reads CASSQQGWDEQFF.